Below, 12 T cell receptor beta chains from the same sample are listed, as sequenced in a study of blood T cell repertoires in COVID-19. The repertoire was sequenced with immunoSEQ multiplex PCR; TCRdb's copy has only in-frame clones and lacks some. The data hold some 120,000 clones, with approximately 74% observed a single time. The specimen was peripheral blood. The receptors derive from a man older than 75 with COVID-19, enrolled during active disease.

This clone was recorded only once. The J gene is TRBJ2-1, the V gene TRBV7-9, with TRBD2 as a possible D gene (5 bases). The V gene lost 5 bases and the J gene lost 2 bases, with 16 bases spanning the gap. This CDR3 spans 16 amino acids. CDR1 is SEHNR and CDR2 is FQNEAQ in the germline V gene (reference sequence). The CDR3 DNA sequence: TGTGCCAGCAGCCCTAACGGAGCGGCAACCTACAATGAGCAGTTCTTC. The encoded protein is CASSPNGAATYNEQFF.

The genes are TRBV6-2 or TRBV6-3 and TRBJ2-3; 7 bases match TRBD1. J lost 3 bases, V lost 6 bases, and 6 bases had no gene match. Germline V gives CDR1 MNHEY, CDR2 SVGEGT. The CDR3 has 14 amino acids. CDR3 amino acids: CASSHDRATDTQYF. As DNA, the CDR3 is TGTGCCAGCAGCCACGACAGGGCAACAGATACGCAGTATTTT.

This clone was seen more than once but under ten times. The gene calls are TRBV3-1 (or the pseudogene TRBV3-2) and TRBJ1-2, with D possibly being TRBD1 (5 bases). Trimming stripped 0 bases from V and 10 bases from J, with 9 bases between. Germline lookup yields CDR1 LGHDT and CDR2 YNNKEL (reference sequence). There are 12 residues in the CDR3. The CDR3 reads CASSQERGVYTF. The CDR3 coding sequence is TGTGCCAGCAGCCAAGAAAGGGGTGTCTACACCTTC.

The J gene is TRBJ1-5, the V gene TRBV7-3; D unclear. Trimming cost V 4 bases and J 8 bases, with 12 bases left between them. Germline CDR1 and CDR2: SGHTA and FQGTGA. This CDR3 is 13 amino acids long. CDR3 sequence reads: CASSSGVTEPQHF. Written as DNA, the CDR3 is TGTGCCAGCAGCTCAGGTGTCACGGAGCCCCAGCATTTT.

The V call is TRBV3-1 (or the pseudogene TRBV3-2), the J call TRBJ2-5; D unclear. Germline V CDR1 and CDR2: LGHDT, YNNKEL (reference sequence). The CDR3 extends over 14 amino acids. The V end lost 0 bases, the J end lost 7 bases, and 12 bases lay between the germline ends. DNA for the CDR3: TGTGCCAGCAGCCAAGAGGCCCCGGGTGGGACCCAGTACTTC. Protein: CASSQEAPGGTQYF.

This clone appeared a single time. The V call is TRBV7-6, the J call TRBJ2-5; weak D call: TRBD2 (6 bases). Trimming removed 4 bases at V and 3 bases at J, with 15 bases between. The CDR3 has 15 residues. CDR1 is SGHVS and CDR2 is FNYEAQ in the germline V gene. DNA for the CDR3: TGTGCCAGCAGCTCTAGCGTGGAGAGAGAAGAGACCCAGTACTTC. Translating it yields CASSSSVEREETQYF.

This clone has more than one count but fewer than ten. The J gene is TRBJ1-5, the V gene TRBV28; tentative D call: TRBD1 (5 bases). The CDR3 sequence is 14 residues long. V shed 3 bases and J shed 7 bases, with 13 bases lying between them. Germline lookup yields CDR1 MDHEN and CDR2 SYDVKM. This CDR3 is CASSLGRGRQPQHF. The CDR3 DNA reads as TGTGCCAGCAGTTTGGGTAGGGGTAGACAGCCCCAGCATTTT.

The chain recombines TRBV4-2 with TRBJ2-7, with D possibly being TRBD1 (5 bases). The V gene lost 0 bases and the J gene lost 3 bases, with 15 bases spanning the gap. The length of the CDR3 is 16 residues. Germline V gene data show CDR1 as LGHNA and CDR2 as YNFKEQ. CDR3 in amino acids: CASSQDQQVPFYEQYF. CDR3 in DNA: TGTGCCAGCAGCCAAGATCAACAGGTCCCCTTCTACGAGCAGTACTTC.

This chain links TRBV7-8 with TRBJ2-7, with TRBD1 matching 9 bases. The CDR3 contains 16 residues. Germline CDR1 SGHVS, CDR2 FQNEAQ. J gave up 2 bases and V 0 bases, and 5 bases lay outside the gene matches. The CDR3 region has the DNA TGTGCCAGCAGCTTAGCGGGACAGGGTATACCCTACGAGCAGTACTTC. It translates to CASSLAGQGIPYEQYF. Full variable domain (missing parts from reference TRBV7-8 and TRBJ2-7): GAGVSQSPRYKVAKRGQDVALRCDPISGHVSLFWYQQALGQGPEFLTYFQNEAQLDKSGLPSDRFFAERPEGSVSTLKIQRTQQEDSAVYLCASSLAGQGIPYEQYFGPGTRLTVT.

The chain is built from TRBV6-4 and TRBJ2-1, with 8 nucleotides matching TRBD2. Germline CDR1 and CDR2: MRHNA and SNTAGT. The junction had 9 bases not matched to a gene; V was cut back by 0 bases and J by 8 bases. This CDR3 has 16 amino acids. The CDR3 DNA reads TGTGCCAGCAGTGACTCGACCAGCGGGAGTCCCCATGAGCAGTTCTTC. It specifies CASSDSTSGSPHEQFF.

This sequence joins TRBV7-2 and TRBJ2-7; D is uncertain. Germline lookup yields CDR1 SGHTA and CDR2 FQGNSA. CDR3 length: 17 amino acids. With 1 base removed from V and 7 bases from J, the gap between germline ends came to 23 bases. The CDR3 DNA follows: TGTGCCAGCAGCTTAGGACTGTCTAGTTCCCTAAATGGGGAGCAGTACTTC. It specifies CASSLGLSSSLNGEQYF.

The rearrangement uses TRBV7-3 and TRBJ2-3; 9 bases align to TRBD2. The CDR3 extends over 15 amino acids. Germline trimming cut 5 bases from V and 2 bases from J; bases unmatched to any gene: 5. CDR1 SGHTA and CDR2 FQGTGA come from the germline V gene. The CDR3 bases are TGTGCCAGCAGCATTTCTAGCGGGACCACAGATACGCAGTATTTT. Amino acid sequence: CASSISSGTTDTQYF.